Listed here are 29 T cell receptor beta chains from one sample, sequenced in a study of T-cell reconstitution after alpha-beta-depleted transplantation in children. Unique molecular identifiers were incorporated into the prepared TCRbeta library. TCRdb re-analysed the PCR reads in MiXCR, keeping a single row per CDR3 protein. Of some 300,000 distinct CDR3 sequences in the sample, about 9.5% were seen once. Specimen: PBMCs, collected before TCRalphabeta/CD19-depleted stem cell transplant. These receptors were collected from a boy younger than two with acute myeloid leukemia, due to receive a stem cell transplant.

A word on this clonotype: One end of the junction is discordant with germline, which a read error may explain. V usage is TRBV2 and J usage is TRBJ1-2, with 10 bases identical to TRBD1. The V gene's germline CDR1 is SNHLY and CDR2 FYNNEI. This CDR3 region has 13 residues. CDR3 nucleotides: TGTGCCAGTAGTGGGGGACAGGGGTATGGCTACACCTTC. Translating gives CASSGGQGYGYTF.

The chain carries TRBV5-1 and TRBJ2-2; D is perhaps TRBD2 (5 bases). In germline, CDR1 is SGHRS, CDR2 YFSETQ. Trimming took off 3 bases at V and 0 bases at J, with 12 bases between the two ends. The CDR3 loop spans 16 amino acids. In DNA, the CDR3 is TGCGCCAGCAGCTCGACACTAGTCTCGAACACCGGGGAGCTGTTTTTT. It encodes CASSSTLVSNTGELFF.

This clonotype turned up a few times. V is TRBV20-1 and J is TRBJ2-7, with 8 bases that match TRBD1. The germline V gene encodes CDR1 DFQATT and CDR2 SNEGSKA (reference sequence). Trimming removed 4 bases from V and 4 bases from J; junction bases left unmatched: 6. The CDR3 sequence is 13 residues long. As DNA, the CDR3 is TGCAGTGCTACCCGGACAGGGATGTACGAGCAGTACTTC. It codes for CSATRTGMYEQYF.

The table lists this clonotype with many counts. This chain joins TRBV24-1 and TRBJ2-2; tentative D call: TRBD1 (6 bases). Germline CDR1 and CDR2: KGHDR and SFDVKD. CDR3 size: 14 residues. Deletions cut 2 bases from V and 7 bases from J, with 10 bases between. CDR3 nucleotides: TGTGCCACCAGTGATTACAGGGAAAGCGGGGAGCTGTTTTTT. It codes for CATSDYRESGELFF.

V usage is TRBV2 and J usage is TRBJ2-1; no definite D call. CDR1 is SNHLY and CDR2 is FYNNEI in the germline V gene. The CDR3 is made up of 12 amino acids. V was pared by 1 base and J by 11 bases, with 9 bases between. The CDR3: CASSEGQRQQFF. The CDR3 coding sequence is TGTGCCAGCAGTGAAGGTCAGAGGCAGCAGTTCTTC. Variable domain in full (rest from reference TRBV2 and TRBJ2-1): EPEVTQTPSHQVTQMGQEVILRCVPISNHLYFYWYRQILGQKVEFLVSFYNNEISEKSEIFDDQFSVERPDGSNFTLKIRSTKLEDSAMYFCASSEGQRQQFFGPGTRLTVL.

This clonotype was counted between two and nine times. The V gene is TRBV27, the J gene TRBJ2-5, with 10 bases fitting TRBD1. This CDR3 region has 17 residues. The V and J ends lost 9 bases and 0 bases, in that order; junction bases with no gene match: 13. CDR1 is MNHEY and CDR2 is SMNVEV in the germline V gene (reference sequence). The CDR3 nucleotides read TGTGCCAGTCTTACGGGACAGGGGAGTGGGTACCAAGAGACCCAGTACTTC. Protein: CASLTGQGSGYQETQYF.

This clonotype has a count of ten or more. The V and J genes are TRBV9 and TRBJ2-1, with D possibly called TRBD1 or TRBD2 (5 bases each). Trimming removed 4 bases from V and 7 bases from J, with 18 bases in between. Germline values: CDR1 SGDLS, CDR2 YYNGEE. There are 15 residues in the CDR3. CDR3 sequence: CASSTFGAAENEQFF. CDR3 coding DNA: TGTGCCAGCAGCACTTTCGGGGCGGCTGAGAATGAGCAGTTCTTC.

This clonotype occurred many times. This chain joins TRBV12-3 or TRBV12-4 and TRBJ2-2; D remains ambiguous. The CDR3 extends over 15 amino acids. Trimming left V 6 bases short and J 7 bases short, with 18 bases between. Here the CDR3 reads CASSPSGSMGGELFF. The DNA of the CDR3 is TGTGCCAGCAGCCCCTCCGGGTCCATGGGCGGGGAGCTGTTTTTT.

This clonotype has a count of ten or more. The CDR3 nucleotides read TGTGCCAGCAGTCATACTAGCGGGGGGGCCGGGGATACGCAGTATTTT. It codes for CASSHTSGGAGDTQYF. The chain joins TRBV11-2 to TRBJ2-3, with TRBD2 matching 13 bases. Germline assignment: CDR1 SGHAT and CDR2 FQNNGV. The ends lost 6 bases at V and 6 bases at J; junction bases unmatched: 9. The length of the CDR3 is 16 residues.

In its sample, this clonotype was seen many times. The chain combines TRBV10-3 with TRBJ2-7; the D gene is possibly TRBD2 (6 bases). V was pared by 0 bases and J by 0 bases, with 12 bases between. The CDR3 has 16 amino acids. Germline V lookup: CDR1 ENHRY, CDR2 SYGVKD. The DNA for the CDR3 is TGTGCCATCAGTGAGTCGTCTGACGGGAGCTCCTACGAGCAGTACTTC. It codes for CAISESSDGSSYEQYF.

Many counts were recorded for this clonotype. CDR3 DNA: TGTGCCAGCAGCTTGCTGCGGGGGGCGGGCGCCAAAAACATTCAGTACTTC. Its protein product is CASSLLRGAGAKNIQYF. This rearrangement joins TRBV5-5 to TRBJ2-4, with 8 bases identical to TRBD2. V shed 1 base and J 1 base; nucleotides not matched to a gene: 7. From germline, CDR1 is SGHKS and CDR2 YYEKEE (reference sequence). The CDR3 loop spans 17 amino acids. The whole variable domain, filled in from reference TRBV5-5 and TRBJ2-4, reads DAGVTQSPTHLIKTRGQQVTLRCSPISGHKSVSWYQQVLGQGPQFIFQYYEKEERGRGNFPDRFSARQFPNYSSELNVNALLLGDSALYLCASSLLRGAGAKNIQYFGAGTRLSVL.

This clonotype was seen only a few times. This chain links TRBV12-3 or TRBV12-4 with TRBJ2-1; 9 bases are shared with TRBD1. The CDR3 loop spans 14 amino acids. The ends lost 6 bases at V and 9 bases at J; junction bases unmatched: 9. CDR3 region: CASRPAGTGPEQFF. DNA for the CDR3: TGTGCCAGCAGACCCGCCGGGACAGGGCCTGAGCAGTTCTTC.

The chain has TRBV12-3 or TRBV12-4 and TRBJ2-2, with 8 nucleotides matching TRBD2. CDR3 length: 17 residues. The V gene end was trimmed by 6 bases and the J gene end by 3 bases; junction bases not matched to a gene: 12. The CDR3: CASSPTGTRSHTGELFF. CDR3 nucleotide sequence: TGTGCCAGCAGCCCTACCGGGACTAGGAGTCACACCGGGGAGCTGTTTTTT.

This clonotype was counted between two and nine times. CDR3 nucleotides: TGTGCCAGCAGCTTAGGCGGGGGACGCGCCTACAATGAGCAGTTCTTC. Its translation is CASSLGGGRAYNEQFF. The chain joins TRBV11-2 to TRBJ2-1, with TRBD2 matching 7 bases. Germline-derived CDR1 and CDR2 are SGHAT and FQNNGV. The CDR3 extends over 16 amino acids. Trimming at V came to 1 base and at J to 2 bases, leaving 5 bases not matched to a gene.

The V gene is TRBV20-1, the J gene TRBJ2-5, with 14 bases matching TRBD2. CDR1 and CDR2 (germline): DFQATT, SNEGSKA (reference sequence). The length of the CDR3 is 18 residues. After removal of 1 base from V and 5 bases from J, the junction contained 12 bases not matched to a gene. The CDR3 DNA sequence: TGCAGTGCTAGAGTTCCGGGACTAGCGGGAGTTGGGGAGGAGACCCAGTACTTC. Its protein is CSARVPGLAGVGEETQYF.

This clonotype was observed many times. V usage is TRBV28 and J usage is TRBJ2-2; D is ambiguous. V dropped 3 bases and J dropped 3 bases, with 5 bases sitting between them. The CDR3 covers 13 residues. Germline loops: CDR1 MDHEN, CDR2 SYDVKM. The CDR3 reads CASSLKYTGELFF. The CDR3 DNA reads as TGTGCCAGCAGTTTGAAGTACACCGGGGAGCTGTTTTTT.

There are many counts of this clonotype. CDR3 loop: CASSQGTSGRRGNEQFF. The CDR3, as DNA: TGTGCCAGCAGCCAGGGGACTAGCGGTCGGAGGGGCAATGAGCAGTTCTTC. J is TRBJ2-1 and V is TRBV4-2; 11 bases are shared with TRBD2. Trimming cost V 3 bases and J 6 bases; bases outside gene matches: 10. This CDR3 region has 17 residues. The germline CDR1 and CDR2 sequences are LGHNA and YNFKEQ.

Many counts were recorded for this clonotype. The chain recombines TRBV12-3 or TRBV12-4 with TRBJ2-7; D unresolved. With 2 bases removed from V and 3 bases from J, the gap between germline ends came to 11 bases. The length of the CDR3 is 14 residues. CDR3 sequence (DNA): TGTGCCAGCAGTTTACCGGACGGTAACTACGAGCAGTACTTC. Amino acids: CASSLPDGNYEQYF.

This clonotype was counted at least ten times. This chain uses TRBV5-1 with TRBJ2-3, with TRBD2 matching over 10 bases. In germline, CDR1 is SGHRS, CDR2 YFSETQ. The CDR3 has 16 residues. J gave up 3 bases and V 0 bases, and 4 bases lay outside the gene matches. In nucleotides, the CDR3 is TGCGCCAGCAGCTTGGTAGGACTAGCGGCAACAGATACGCAGTATTTT. Its protein product is CASSLVGLAATDTQYF. The variable domain in full, with the rest retrieved from reference TRBV5-1 and TRBJ2-3, is KAGVTQTPRYLIKTRGQQVTLSCSPISGHRSVSWYQQTPGQGLQFLFEYFSETQRNKGNFPGRFSGRQFSNSRSEMNVSTLELGDSALYLCASSLVGLAATDTQYFGPGTRLTVL.

This clonotype was picked up many times. With a much larger clone just one base away, this may be a read error. This chain links TRBV7-2 with TRBJ2-3; D gene unclear. This CDR3 has 12 amino acids. The V gene's germline CDR1 is SGHTA and CDR2 FQGNSA. Trimming took off 5 bases at V and 0 bases at J, with 3 bases between the two ends. This CDR3 is CASSASTDTQYF. The CDR3 nucleotides are TGTGCCAGCAGCGCGAGCACAGATACGCAGTATTTT. Drawing the rest from reference TRBV7-2 and TRBJ2-3, the complete variable domain is GAGVSQSPSNKVTEKGKDVELRCDPISGHTALYWYRQSLGQGLEFLIYFQGNSAPDKSGLPSDRFSAERTGGSVSTLTIQRTQQEDSAVYLCASSASTDTQYFGPGTRLTVL.

This clonotype was recorded many times. The V and J genes are TRBV2 and TRBJ2-3; 13 bases fit TRBD2. The germline V gene has CDR1 SNHLY and CDR2 FYNNEI. The CDR3 extends over 16 amino acids. Trimming at V came to 8 bases and at J to 1 base, leaving 6 bases not matched to a gene. CDR3 loop: CASRKGLAGRTDTQYF. CDR3 DNA: TGTGCCAGCCGCAAGGGACTAGCGGGGCGCACAGATACGCAGTATTTT.

This chain connects TRBV28 to TRBJ1-2; no clear D gene. Germline assignment: CDR1 MDHEN and CDR2 SYDVKM. V shed 2 bases and J shed 5 bases, with 9 bases lying between them. CDR3 length: 13 residues. For the CDR3, the DNA is TGTGCCAGCAGTTTAAAGCAGCGATATGGCTACACCTTC. This sequence encodes CASSLKQRYGYTF.

This clonotype has a count of ten or more. J is TRBJ2-7 and V is TRBV4-3; TRBD1 aligns across 7 bases. This CDR3 contains 15 residues. The V segment lost 2 bases and the J segment 2 bases; nucleotides outside the gene matches: 6. CDR1 LGHNA and CDR2 YSLEER come from the germline V gene. The DNA for the CDR3 is TGCGCCAGCAGCCAACTACAAGGGGGCACCTACGAGCAGTACTTC. The encoded protein is CASSQLQGGTYEQYF.

A few counts support this clonotype. The chain couples TRBV19 to TRBJ2-7; 11 bases are shared with TRBD1. This CDR3 is 15 amino acids long. The ends lost 1 base at V and 7 bases at J; junction bases unmatched: 6. Germline V CDR1 and CDR2: LNHDA, SQIVND (reference sequence). CDR3 bases: TGTGCCAGTAGTATAGGGACAGGGGGCTTTGGGGAGCAGTACTTC. Translated: CASSIGTGGFGEQYF.

This clonotype occurred many times. The chain recombines TRBV29-1 with TRBJ2-3; TRBD2 agrees at 10 bases. Germline trimming cut 5 bases from V and 6 bases from J; bases unmatched to any gene: 5. The CDR3 extends over 13 amino acids. CDR1 and CDR2 from the germline V gene are SQVTM and ANQGSEA. The CDR3 here is CSVTAGGPDTQYF. The DNA for the CDR3 is TGCAGCGTTACAGCGGGGGGGCCGGATACGCAGTATTTT.

This clonotype has ten or more counts. The chain joins TRBV27 to TRBJ1-2; tentatively, D is TRBD1 (5 bases). Germline CDR1 and CDR2: MNHEY and SMNVEV (reference sequence). The CDR3 loop spans 14 amino acids. Between the trimmed V and J ends, which lost 5 bases and 4 bases, there was a span of 14 bases. For the CDR3, the DNA is TGTGCCAGCAGTCCGAGGGGCCCCCCCTATGGCTACACCTTC. As protein: CASSPRGPPYGYTF.

This clonotype was counted between two and nine times. The CDR3 here is CASVARGGAEKDTQYF. The CDR3 region has the DNA TGTGCCAGCGTCGCCCGCGGGGGGGCCGAGAAAGATACGCAGTATTTT. The rearrangement uses TRBV3-1 and TRBJ2-3, with 9 bases identical to TRBD2. The CDR3 covers 16 residues. Germline lookup yields CDR1 LGHDT and CDR2 YNNKEL (reference sequence). Trimming at V came to 8 bases and at J to 5 bases, leaving 14 bases not matched to a gene.

J is TRBJ2-7 and V is TRBV5-4; 9 nucleotides match TRBD2. Trimming took 4 bases from V and 4 from J; bases not matched to a gene: 9. The germline gives CDR1 SGHNT, CDR2 YYREEE (reference sequence). The CDR3 spans 15 residues. CDR3 DNA sequence: TGTGCCAGCAGCCCGAAGCGGGGGGCCCGATACGAGCAGTACTTC. Its translation is CASSPKRGARYEQYF.

This chain uses TRBV19 with TRBJ2-1, with D uncertain. The CDR3 is 14 amino acids. Trimming removed 3 bases from V and 7 bases from J, with 13 bases in between. Germline lookup yields CDR1 LNHDA and CDR2 SQIVND (reference sequence). The CDR3 sequence is CASSIGILGNEQFF. CDR3 coding DNA: TGTGCCAGTAGTATCGGAATTCTAGGGAATGAGCAGTTCTTC.